This T cell receptor (beta chain) came from a study of cytomegalovirus exposure and HLA in healthy donors. V lost 3 bases and J lost 8, with 14 bases in between. This CDR3 contains 13 residues. The germline gives CDR1 SGHRS, CDR2 YFSETQ. Study outcomes and limitations: According to the study, around 180 TCR beta chains were cytomegalovirus-associated. According to a subsequent analysis, TCR clusters from the first cohort were inclined to appear together in the roughly 110 validation repertoires.

Sequenced by immunoSEQ multiplex PCR; TCRdb stores in-frame clones only, minus some. The data show over 120,000 clones, with around 90% seen just once and roughly 4.8% held by the top ten. Regarding this clone: What it binds is unknown.

The receptor was derived from a man between 18 and 35 years old in good health and CMV-seropositive. V gene TRBV5-1 combines with J gene TRBJ1-2, with D maybe TRBD1 (5 bases). Source material: PBMCs. The CDR3, as DNA: TGCGCCAGCAGCTCTCCAGGGATCGGGGGCTACACCTTC. Its protein is CASSSPGIGGYTF.